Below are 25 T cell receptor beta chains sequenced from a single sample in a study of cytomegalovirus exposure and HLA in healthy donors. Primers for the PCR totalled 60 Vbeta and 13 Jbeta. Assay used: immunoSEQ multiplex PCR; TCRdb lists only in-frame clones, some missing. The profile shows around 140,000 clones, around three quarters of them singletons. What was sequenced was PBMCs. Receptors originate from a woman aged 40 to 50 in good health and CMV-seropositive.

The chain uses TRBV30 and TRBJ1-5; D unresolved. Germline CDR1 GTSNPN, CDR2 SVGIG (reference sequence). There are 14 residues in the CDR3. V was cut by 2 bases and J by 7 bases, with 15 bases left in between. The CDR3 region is CAWSNDGVVQPQHF. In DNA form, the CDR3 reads TGTGCCTGGAGTAACGACGGGGTTGTCCAGCCCCAGCATTTT. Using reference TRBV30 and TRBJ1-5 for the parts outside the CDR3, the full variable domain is SQTIHQWPATLVQPVGSPLSLECTVEGTSNPNLYWYRQAAGRGLQLLFYSVGIGQISSEVPQNLSASRPQDRQFILSSKKLLLSDSGFYLCAWSNDGVVQPQHFGDGTRLSIL.

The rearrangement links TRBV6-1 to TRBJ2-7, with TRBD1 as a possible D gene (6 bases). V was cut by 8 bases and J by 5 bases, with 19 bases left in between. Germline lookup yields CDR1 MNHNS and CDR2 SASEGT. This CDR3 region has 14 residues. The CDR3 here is CASASHREGHEQYF. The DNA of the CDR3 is TGTGCCAGCGCTAGTCACAGGGAAGGCCACGAGCAGTACTTC.

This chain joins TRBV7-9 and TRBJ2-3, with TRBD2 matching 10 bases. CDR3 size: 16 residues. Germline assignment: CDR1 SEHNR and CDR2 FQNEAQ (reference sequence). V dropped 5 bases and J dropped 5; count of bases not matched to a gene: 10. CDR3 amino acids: CASSTPSGRAIDTQYF. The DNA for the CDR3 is TGTGCCAGCAGCACCCCTAGCGGGAGAGCTATAGATACGCAGTATTTT.

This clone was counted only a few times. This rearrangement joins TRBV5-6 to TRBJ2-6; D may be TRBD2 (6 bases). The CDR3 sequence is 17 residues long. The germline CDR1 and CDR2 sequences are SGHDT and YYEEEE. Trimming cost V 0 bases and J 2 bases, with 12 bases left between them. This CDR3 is CASSLVIPGAGANVLTF. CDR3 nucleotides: TGTGCCAGCAGCTTGGTCATTCCGGGAGCTGGGGCCAACGTCCTGACTTTC.

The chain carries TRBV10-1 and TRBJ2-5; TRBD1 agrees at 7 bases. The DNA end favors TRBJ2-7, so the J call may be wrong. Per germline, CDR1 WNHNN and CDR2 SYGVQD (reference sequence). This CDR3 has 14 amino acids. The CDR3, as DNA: TGCGCCAGCAGCTCCGGGACAGTCTCCTACGAGCAGTACTTC. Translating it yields CASSSGTVSYEQYF.

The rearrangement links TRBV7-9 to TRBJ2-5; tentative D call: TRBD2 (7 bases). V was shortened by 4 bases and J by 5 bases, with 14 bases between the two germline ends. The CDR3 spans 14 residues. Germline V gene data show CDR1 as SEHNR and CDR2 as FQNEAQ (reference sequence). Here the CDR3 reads CASSSRTAGETQYF. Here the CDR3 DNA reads TGTGCCAGCAGCTCGAGGACAGCGGGGGAGACCCAGTACTTC.

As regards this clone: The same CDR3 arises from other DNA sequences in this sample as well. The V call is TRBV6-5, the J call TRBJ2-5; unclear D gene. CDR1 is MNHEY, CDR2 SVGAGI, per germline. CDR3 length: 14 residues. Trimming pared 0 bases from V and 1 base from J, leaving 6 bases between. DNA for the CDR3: TGTGCCAGCAGTTACTCGAGTGGCCAAGAGACCCAGTACTTC. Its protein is CASSYSSGQETQYF.

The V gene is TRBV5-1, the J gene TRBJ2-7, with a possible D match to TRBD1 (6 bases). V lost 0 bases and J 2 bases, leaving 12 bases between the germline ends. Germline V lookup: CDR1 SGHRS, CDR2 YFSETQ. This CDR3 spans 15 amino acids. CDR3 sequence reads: CASSLVGDKPYEQYF. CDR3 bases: TGCGCCAGCAGCTTGGTCGGGGACAAACCCTACGAGCAGTACTTC.

In nucleotides, the CDR3 is TGCGCCAGCAGCCGAAATTTAGTAGCGGCGGGTCCCAATGAGCAGTTCTTC. Translated: CASSRNLVAAGPNEQFF. This rearrangement joins TRBV4-1 to TRBJ2-1, with a weak D call TRBD2 (6 bases). V shed 4 bases and J shed 6 bases, with 22 bases lying between them. CDR3 length: 17 amino acids. In germline, CDR1 is MGHRA, CDR2 YSYEKL.

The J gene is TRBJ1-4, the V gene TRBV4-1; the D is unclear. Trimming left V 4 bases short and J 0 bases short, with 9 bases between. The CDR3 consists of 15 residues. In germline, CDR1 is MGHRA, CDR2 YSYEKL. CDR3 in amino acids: CASSRLQSTNEKLFF. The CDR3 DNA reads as TGCGCCAGCAGCCGGCTCCAATCAACTAATGAAAAACTGTTTTTT.

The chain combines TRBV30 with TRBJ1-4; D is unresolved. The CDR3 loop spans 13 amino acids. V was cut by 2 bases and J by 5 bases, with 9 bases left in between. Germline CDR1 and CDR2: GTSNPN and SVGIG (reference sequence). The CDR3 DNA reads TGTGCCTGGAGTACCCAGATCAATGAAAAACTGTTTTTT. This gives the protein CAWSTQINEKLFF.

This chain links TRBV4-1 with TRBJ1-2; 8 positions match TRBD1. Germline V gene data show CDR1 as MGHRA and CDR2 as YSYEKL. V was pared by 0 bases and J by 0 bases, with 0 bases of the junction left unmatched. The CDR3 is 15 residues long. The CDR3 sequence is CASSQEGQANYGYTF. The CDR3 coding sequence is TGCGCCAGCAGCCAAGAGGGACAGGCTAACTATGGCTACACCTTC.

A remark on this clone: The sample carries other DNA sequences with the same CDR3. This chain's CDR3 is CASRQTGGVEGYTF. DNA of the CDR3: TGCGCCAGCCGCCAGACAGGGGGAGTCGAAGGCTACACCTTC. The rearrangement uses TRBV5-1 and TRBJ1-2; 9 bases agree with TRBD1. Germline V lookup: CDR1 SGHRS, CDR2 YFSETQ. The CDR3 consists of 14 residues. Trimming at V came to 7 bases and at J to 8 bases, leaving 12 bases not matched to a gene.

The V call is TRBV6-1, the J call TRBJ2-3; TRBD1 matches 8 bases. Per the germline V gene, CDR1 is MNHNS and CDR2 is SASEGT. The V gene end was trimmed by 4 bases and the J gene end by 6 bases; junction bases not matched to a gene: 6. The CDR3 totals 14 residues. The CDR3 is CASSGTGRLDTQYF. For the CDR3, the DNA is TGTGCCAGCAGTGGGACAGGGCGTCTTGATACGCAGTATTTT.

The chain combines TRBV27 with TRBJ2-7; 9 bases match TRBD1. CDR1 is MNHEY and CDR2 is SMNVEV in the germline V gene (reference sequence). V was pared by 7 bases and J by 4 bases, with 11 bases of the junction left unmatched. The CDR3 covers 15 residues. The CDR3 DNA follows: TGTGCCAGCACCGCCTTATGGACAGGGGTTTACGAGCAGTACTTC. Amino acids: CASTALWTGVYEQYF.

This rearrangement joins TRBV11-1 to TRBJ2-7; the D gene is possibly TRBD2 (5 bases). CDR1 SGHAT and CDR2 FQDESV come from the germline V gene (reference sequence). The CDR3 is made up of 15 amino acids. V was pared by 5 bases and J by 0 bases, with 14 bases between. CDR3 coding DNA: TGTGCCAGCAGCCACCGAGCGACTACCTCCTACGAGCAGTACTTC. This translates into CASSHRATTSYEQYF.

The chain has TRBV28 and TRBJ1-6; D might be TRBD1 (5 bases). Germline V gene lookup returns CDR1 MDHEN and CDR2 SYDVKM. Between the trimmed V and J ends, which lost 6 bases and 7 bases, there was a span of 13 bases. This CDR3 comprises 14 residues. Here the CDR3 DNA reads TGTGCCAGCAGACTCATTCGACAGAATTCACCCCTCCACTTT. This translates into CASRLIRQNSPLHF.

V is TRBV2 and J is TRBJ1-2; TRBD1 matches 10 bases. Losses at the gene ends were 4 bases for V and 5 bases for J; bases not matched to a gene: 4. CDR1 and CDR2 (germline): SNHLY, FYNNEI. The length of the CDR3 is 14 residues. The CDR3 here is CASSGQGAVYGYTF. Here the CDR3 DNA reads TGTGCCAGCAGTGGACAGGGGGCGGTTTATGGCTACACCTTC.

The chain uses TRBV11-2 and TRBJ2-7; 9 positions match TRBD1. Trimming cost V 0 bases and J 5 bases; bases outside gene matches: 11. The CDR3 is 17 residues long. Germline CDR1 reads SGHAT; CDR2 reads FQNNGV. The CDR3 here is CASSLDGQGWTRDEQYF. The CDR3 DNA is TGTGCCAGCAGCTTAGATGGACAGGGGTGGACTCGGGACGAGCAGTACTTC.

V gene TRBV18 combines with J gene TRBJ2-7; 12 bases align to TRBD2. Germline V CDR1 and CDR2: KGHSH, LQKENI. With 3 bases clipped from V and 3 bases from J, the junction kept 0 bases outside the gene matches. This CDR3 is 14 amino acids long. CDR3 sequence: CASSPTSGGYEQYF. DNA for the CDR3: TGTGCCAGCTCACCGACTAGCGGGGGCTACGAGCAGTACTTC.

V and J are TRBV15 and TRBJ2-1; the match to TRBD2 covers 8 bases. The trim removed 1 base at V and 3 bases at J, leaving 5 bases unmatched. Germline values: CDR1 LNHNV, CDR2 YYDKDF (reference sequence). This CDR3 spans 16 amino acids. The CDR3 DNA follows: TGTGCCACCAGCAGAGGGGTTAGCGGGATCTACAATGAGCAGTTCTTC. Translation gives CATSRGVSGIYNEQFF.

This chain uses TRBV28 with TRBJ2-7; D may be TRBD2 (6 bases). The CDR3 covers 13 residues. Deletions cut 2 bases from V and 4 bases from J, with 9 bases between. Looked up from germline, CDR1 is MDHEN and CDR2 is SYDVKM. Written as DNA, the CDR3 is TGTGCCAGCAGTTTAGCGGGACTGTACGAGCAGTACTTC. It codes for CASSLAGLYEQYF.

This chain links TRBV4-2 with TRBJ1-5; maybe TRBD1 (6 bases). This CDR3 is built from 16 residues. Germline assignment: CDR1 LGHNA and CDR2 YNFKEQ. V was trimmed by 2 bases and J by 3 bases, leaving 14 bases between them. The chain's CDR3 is CASSQNPGQDNQPQHF. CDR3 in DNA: TGTGCCAGCAGCCAAAACCCGGGACAAGACAATCAGCCCCAGCATTTT.

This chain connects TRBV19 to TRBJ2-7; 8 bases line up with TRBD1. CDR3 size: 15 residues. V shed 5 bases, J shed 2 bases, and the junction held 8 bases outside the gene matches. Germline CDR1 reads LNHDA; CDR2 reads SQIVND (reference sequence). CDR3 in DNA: TGTGCCAGTAGTTATGGGGACAGGAACACCTACGAGCAGTACTTC. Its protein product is CASSYGDRNTYEQYF.

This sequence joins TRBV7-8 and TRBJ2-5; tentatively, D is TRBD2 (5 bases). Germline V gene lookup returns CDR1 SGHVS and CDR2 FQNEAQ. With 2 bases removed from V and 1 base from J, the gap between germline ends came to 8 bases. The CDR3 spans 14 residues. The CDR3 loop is CASSLMTIQETQYF. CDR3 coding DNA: TGTGCCAGCAGCTTAATGACTATCCAAGAGACCCAGTACTTC.